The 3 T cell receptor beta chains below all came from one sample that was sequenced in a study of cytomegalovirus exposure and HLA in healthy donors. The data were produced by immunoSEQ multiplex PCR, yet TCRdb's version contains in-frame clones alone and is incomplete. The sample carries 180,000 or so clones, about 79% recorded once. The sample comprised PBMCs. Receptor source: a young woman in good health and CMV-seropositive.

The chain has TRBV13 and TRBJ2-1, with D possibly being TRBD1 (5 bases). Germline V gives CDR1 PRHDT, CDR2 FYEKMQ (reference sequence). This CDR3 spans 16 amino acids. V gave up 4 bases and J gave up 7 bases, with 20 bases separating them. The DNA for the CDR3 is TGTGCCAGCAGCTCCGCCGGTCGGGCAGGGTGGAATGAGCAGTTCTTC. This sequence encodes CASSSAGRAGWNEQFF.

In DNA form, the CDR3 reads TGCAGCGTGCCCATAGGCGGCGAAAAACTGTTTTTT. It translates to CSVPIGGEKLFF. The chain recombines TRBV29-1 with TRBJ1-4; D is unresolved. The CDR3 is made up of 12 amino acids. Germline V gene data show CDR1 as SQVTM and CDR2 as ANQGSEA. Between the trimmed V and J ends, which lost 6 bases and 8 bases, there was a span of 13 bases.

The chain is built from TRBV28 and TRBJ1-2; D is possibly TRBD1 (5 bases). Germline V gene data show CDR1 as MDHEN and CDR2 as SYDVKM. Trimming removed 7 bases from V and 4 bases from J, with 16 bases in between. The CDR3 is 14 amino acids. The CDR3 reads CASIPLDRSYGYTF. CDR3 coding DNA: TGTGCCAGCATTCCTCTAGACAGATCCTATGGCTACACCTTC.